The clone carrying this T cell receptor beta chain was found once. Antigen: not known. This clone may be a read error of a much larger clone one base away. This record comes from a study of tumor-infiltrating lymphocytes in primary liver carcinoma. Whole-study context: Those sampled were patients whose primary liver carcinoma was treated by surgical resection. The patients included men and women who were aged 30 to 69 years. Tumors measured roughly 4 to 11 cm and were stage T1-T3 N0M0.

Constant-region priming of approximately 0.55 ug total RNA yielded TCR beta cDNA. Generation of the TCR beta libraries relied on three nested multiplex PCR rounds using slightly modified ARM-PCR. The study ran its first two PCR rounds for roughly 11 cycles each, using TRBV1-TRBV30 forward primers and a C-beta reverse primer. Each CDR3 protein is one row after TCRdb ran MiXCR on the multiplex PCR reads. The sample holds some 320,000 distinct CDR3 sequences; 65% are singletons and the top ten take 9%. They got blood RNA out of unsorted whole blood and also pulled out germline DNA. Germline V gene sequence: CDR1 LGHNA, CDR2 YSLEER. With 4 bases clipped from V and 5 bases from J, the junction kept 10 bases outside the gene matches. CDR3 length equals 16 residues. General study points: Blood's top-250-clone fraction was significantly lower than that of tumors (p = 0.039).

The receptor comes from a man aged 35 to 55 with primary liver carcinoma and hepatitis B virus infection. The rearrangement links TRBV4-3 to TRBJ2-3; TRBD1 agrees at 9 bases. Sequenced sample: peripheral blood. The chain's CDR3 is CASSLGTGQGRDTQYF. Here the CDR3 DNA reads TGCGCCAGCAGCCTCGGGACAGGGCAGGGCAGAGATACGCAGTATTTT.